Presented here are 27 T cell receptor beta chains from one specimen sequenced in a study of blood T cell repertoires in COVID-19. The repertoire was sequenced with immunoSEQ multiplex PCR; TCRdb's copy has only in-frame clones and lacks some. The table lists 200,000 to 250,000 clones, around 89% of them singletons, with roughly 2.5% in the top ten. Sequencing was performed on PBMCs or T cells enriched from blood (not recorded which). These receptors were taken from a woman aged 30 to 39 who had recovered from COVID-19.

This clone was picked up one time. The chain is built from TRBV27 and TRBJ2-1; D uncertain. With 0 bases removed from V and 4 bases from J, the gap between germline ends came to 7 bases. The CDR3 has 14 amino acids. CDR1 and CDR2 from the germline V gene are MNHEY and SMNVEV (reference sequence). The CDR3 bases are TGTGCCAGCAGTTTATCGACTGGTTACAATGAGCAGTTCTTC. It specifies CASSLSTGYNEQFF.

The chain has TRBV5-6 and TRBJ1-4; TRBD1 is a possible D gene (5 bases). Germline CDR1 and CDR2: SGHDT and YYEEEE. There are 17 residues in the CDR3. Trimming took 0 bases from V and 3 from J, leaving 15 bases between them. The CDR3 DNA reads TGTGCCAGCAGCTTGGGACCCGGGGGAAGAGCTAATGAAAAACTGTTTTTT. This encodes CASSLGPGGRANEKLFF.

DNA of the CDR3: TGTGCCAGTACTACGACAGGGGAATACAATGAGCAGTTCTTC. This translates into CASTTTGEYNEQFF. This sequence joins TRBV19 and TRBJ2-1; 8 bases align to TRBD1. With 7 bases clipped from V and 4 bases from J, the junction kept 6 bases outside the gene matches. Germline lookup yields CDR1 LNHDA and CDR2 SQIVND (reference sequence). The CDR3 runs 14 residues.

V usage is TRBV7-2 and J usage is TRBJ1-1, with 9 bases matching TRBD1. The CDR3 extends over 16 amino acids. V lost 6 bases to trimming and J lost 1 base; unmatched junction nucleotides: 9. In germline, CDR1 is SGHTA, CDR2 FQGNSA. CDR3 in DNA: TGTGCCAGCAGAATAACAGGGGGCGTTGGGAACACTGAAGCTTTCTTT. Translating gives CASRITGGVGNTEAFF.

This sequence joins TRBV3-1 (or the pseudogene TRBV3-2) and TRBJ1-6; D is undetermined. Germline CDR1 and CDR2: LGHDT and YNNKEL (reference sequence). The CDR3 contains 14 residues. The V and J ends lost 4 bases and 7 bases respectively, with 11 bases between them. In DNA, the CDR3 is TGTGCCAGCAGCCCCCTGACGGGAAATTCACCCCTCCACTTT. Translating it yields CASSPLTGNSPLHF.

This chain's CDR3 is CATSRDRGDTQYF. Here the CDR3 DNA reads TGTGCCACCAGCAGAGATAGGGGAGATACGCAGTATTTT. This sequence joins TRBV15 and TRBJ2-3; D might be TRBD1 (5 bases). With 0 bases removed from V and 5 bases from J, the gap between germline ends came to 6 bases. The CDR3 spans 13 residues. Germline V gene sequence: CDR1 LNHNV, CDR2 YYDKDF (reference sequence).

The chain combines TRBV18 with TRBJ2-4; 10 nucleotides line up with TRBD2. CDR3 length: 17 amino acids. Germline trimming cut 0 bases from V and 3 bases from J; bases unmatched to any gene: 5. Germline CDR1 KGHSH, CDR2 LQKENI. CDR3 DNA sequence: TGTGCCAGCTCACCACCGCTAGCGGGGGCCTTCAAAAACATTCAGTACTTC. Its translation is CASSPPLAGAFKNIQYF.

The J gene is TRBJ2-5, the V gene TRBV4-3, with D tentatively TRBD2 (6 bases). The CDR3 spans 18 residues. Germline V lookup: CDR1 LGHNA, CDR2 YSLEER. Trimming took off 0 bases at V and 1 base at J, with 18 bases between the two ends. CDR3 amino acids: CASSQDGDLAIAQETQYF. CDR3 nucleotide sequence: TGCGCCAGCAGCCAAGACGGGGACCTAGCGATCGCCCAAGAGACCCAGTACTTC.

This chain uses TRBV2 with TRBJ1-5; weak D call: TRBD1 (6 bases). This CDR3 comprises 14 residues. V was cut by 5 bases and J by 5 bases, with 13 bases left in between. Germline V gives CDR1 SNHLY, CDR2 FYNNEI. The CDR3 nucleotides are TGTGCCAGCAGTCAACAGGGTTTGGATCAGCCCCAGCATTTT. Residues: CASSQQGLDQPQHF.

This chain uses TRBV11-2 with TRBJ2-1; the match to TRBD2 covers 12 bases. The CDR3 covers 19 residues. Looked up from germline, CDR1 is SGHAT and CDR2 is FQNNGV. V was clipped by 7 bases and J by 1 base; unmatched bases: 14. The CDR3 spells CASTFISSGGAFSYNEQFF. The CDR3 nucleotides read TGTGCCAGCACCTTCATTTCTAGCGGGGGGGCCTTTTCCTACAATGAGCAGTTCTTC. Based on the CDR3 plus reference TRBV11-2 and TRBJ2-1, the full variable domain is EAGVAQSPRYKIIEKRQSVAFWCNPISGHATLYWYQQILGQGPKLLIQFQNNGVVDDSQLPKDRFSAERLKGVDSTLKIQPAKLEDSAVYLCASTFISSGGAFSYNEQFFGPGTRLTVL.

The rearrangement links TRBV10-3 to TRBJ1-2; D is possibly TRBD1 (5 bases). The CDR3 spans 13 residues. Trimming took 6 bases from V and 4 from J, leaving 12 bases between them. In germline, CDR1 is ENHRY, CDR2 SYGVKD. CDR3 residues: CAIRPDRGYGYTF. CDR3 bases: TGTGCCATCAGACCCGATAGGGGCTATGGCTACACCTTC.

The V gene is TRBV4-3, the J gene TRBJ2-2, with 10 bases that match TRBD1. This CDR3 spans 15 amino acids. Germline V gives CDR1 LGHNA, CDR2 YSLEER. The junction had 8 bases not matched to a gene; V was cut back by 4 bases and J by 9 bases. In nucleotides, the CDR3 is TGCGCCAGCAGCCGAAGCGGGACAGGGGACCGGGAGCTGTTTTTT. The encoded protein is CASSRSGTGDRELFF.

DNA of the CDR3: TGTGCCAGTAGCTTTATCCCCGGGACTCAGAACACCGGGGAGCTGTTTTTT. Protein sequence: CASSFIPGTQNTGELFF. V usage is TRBV19 and J usage is TRBJ2-2, with TRBD2 as a possible D gene (6 bases). Germline lookup yields CDR1 LNHDA and CDR2 SQIVND (reference sequence). The germline V and J ends were trimmed by 6 bases and 1 base, with 18 bases remaining between them. The CDR3 runs 17 residues.

This chain links TRBV25-1 with TRBJ2-3, with D possibly being TRBD1 (6 bases). The V end was cut by 4 bases, the J end by 0 bases, with 11 bases between. Germline-derived CDR1 and CDR2 are MGHDK and SYGVNS. The CDR3 runs to 15 residues. The CDR3 spells CASSVTGSSTDTQYF. Here the CDR3 DNA reads TGTGCCAGCAGTGTCACAGGGTCTAGCACAGATACGCAGTATTTT.

The chain carries TRBV3-1 (or the pseudogene TRBV3-2) and TRBJ1-2; 7 bases are a match to TRBD1. The germline CDR1 and CDR2 sequences are LGHDT and YNNKEL (reference sequence). The CDR3 sequence is 18 residues long. The J segment lost 0 bases and the V segment lost 0 bases, leaving 10 bases of the junction unmatched. The CDR3: CASSQDVLRDRANYGYTF. In nucleotides, the CDR3 is TGTGCCAGCAGCCAAGACGTTCTCCGGGACAGAGCTAACTATGGCTACACCTTC.

V is TRBV9 and J is TRBJ1-1, with 7 nucleotides matching TRBD1. The V and J ends lost 0 bases and 0 bases, in that order; junction bases with no gene match: 5. Germline V gives CDR1 SGDLS, CDR2 YYNGEE. CDR3 length: 16 residues. The CDR3 DNA is TGTGCCAGCAGCGTAGAAGGGACAGCTATGAACACTGAAGCTTTCTTT. As protein: CASSVEGTAMNTEAFF.

J is TRBJ2-3 and V is TRBV7-3; a possible D gene is TRBD2 (6 bases). With 5 bases removed from V and 6 bases from J, the gap between germline ends came to 21 bases. This CDR3 is built from 16 residues. The V gene's germline CDR1 is SGHTA and CDR2 FQGTGA. CDR3 residues: CASSPQPSVAGDTQYF. CDR3 nucleotide sequence: TGTGCCAGCAGCCCACAACCTAGCGTTGCTGGGGATACGCAGTATTTT.

The chain joins TRBV3-1 (or the pseudogene TRBV3-2) to TRBJ2-1; TRBD1 matches 8 bases. The CDR3 is 12 amino acids. V lost 6 bases and J lost 9; bases outside the gene matches: 4. Germline assignment: CDR1 LGHDT and CDR2 YNNKEL (reference sequence). This CDR3 reads CASRPTGGEQFF. The CDR3 nucleotides are TGTGCCAGCAGGCCCACAGGGGGTGAGCAGTTCTTC.

This chain joins TRBV12-5 and TRBJ1-1; D is unclear. The CDR3 contains 12 residues. Germline CDR1 LGHNT, CDR2 FRNRAP. V dropped 1 base and J dropped 9 bases, with 9 bases sitting between them. CDR3 loop: CASGLEQTQAFF. In nucleotides, the CDR3 is TGTGCTAGTGGTTTGGAACAGACACAAGCTTTCTTT.

Details on this clone: Other DNA sequences in the same sample also yield this CDR3. The chain links TRBV7-2 to TRBJ2-2, with D tentatively TRBD1 (6 bases). The CDR3 extends over 13 amino acids. Germline CDR1 reads SGHTA; CDR2 reads FQGNSA. The V end was cut by 6 bases, the J end by 5 bases, with 10 bases between. Here the CDR3 reads CASSPQGTGELFF. As DNA, the CDR3 is TGTGCCAGCAGTCCACAGGGAACCGGGGAGCTGTTTTTT.

This clone was observed a single time. The chain employs TRBV9 and TRBJ2-3; TRBD1 might be the D (6 bases). V was cut by 3 bases and J by 2 bases, with 16 bases left in between. Looked up from germline, CDR1 is SGDLS and CDR2 is YYNGEE. The CDR3 totals 16 residues. CDR3 DNA sequence: TGTGCCAGCAGCGCGCAGGGGTTGGGTATCACAGATACGCAGTATTTT. Residues: CASSAQGLGITDTQYF.

The chain joins TRBV7-2 to TRBJ2-7, with TRBD1 matching over 9 bases. Germline trimming cut 2 bases from V and 0 bases from J; bases unmatched to any gene: 8. Per the germline V gene, CDR1 is SGHTA and CDR2 is FQGNSA. The CDR3 is 17 residues long. The CDR3 region is CASSLQIGQGSSYEQYF. For the CDR3, the DNA is TGTGCCAGCAGCTTACAGATCGGACAGGGGAGCTCCTACGAGCAGTACTTC.

The chain has TRBV27 and TRBJ1-2; tentative D call: TRBD1 (5 bases). The CDR3 has 13 amino acids. The germline V and J ends were trimmed by 6 bases and 7 bases, with 15 bases remaining between them. CDR1 is MNHEY and CDR2 is SMNVEV in the germline V gene (reference sequence). The CDR3 region is CASRVSGLAGYTF. The CDR3, as DNA: TGTGCCAGCAGAGTGTCAGGGTTGGCTGGCTACACCTTC.

The J gene is TRBJ1-1, the V gene TRBV7-2; D is possibly TRBD1 (5 bases). Germline CDR1 and CDR2: SGHTA and FQGNSA. This CDR3 has 15 residues. V was cut by 4 bases and J by 4 bases, with 16 bases left in between. For the CDR3, the DNA is TGTGCCAGCAGCTCCCCGGGACTCTGGAGCACTGAAGCTTTCTTT. Protein product: CASSSPGLWSTEAFF.

This clone was seen once. This sequence joins TRBV10-3 and TRBJ2-5; maybe TRBD1 (6 bases). The CDR3 runs 16 residues. Trimming took off 10 bases at V and 1 base at J, with 22 bases between the two ends. CDR1 and CDR2 from the germline V gene are ENHRY and SYGVKD. This CDR3 is CATTRQTGEFQETQYF. CDR3 DNA sequence: TGTGCCACCACACGGCAGACAGGAGAATTCCAAGAGACCCAGTACTTC.

The table lists this clone with a count of one. The chain uses TRBV7-8 and TRBJ1-1, with D maybe TRBD1 (5 bases). There are 15 residues in the CDR3. CDR1 SGHVS and CDR2 FQNEAQ come from the germline V gene. V gave up 5 bases and J gave up 0 bases, with 13 bases separating them. This CDR3 is CASSTWTDMNTEAFF. The CDR3 DNA is TGTGCCAGCAGCACCTGGACGGACATGAACACTGAAGCTTTCTTT.

This sequence joins TRBV9 and TRBJ1-1; the D is unclear. V gave up 4 bases and J gave up 7 bases, with 11 bases separating them. This CDR3 spans 12 amino acids. Germline V gene lookup returns CDR1 SGDLS and CDR2 YYNGEE. CDR3 protein: CASSPLTGEAFF. In DNA, the CDR3 is TGTGCCAGCAGCCCCCTGACGGGTGAAGCTTTCTTT. Filled out from reference TRBV9 and TRBJ1-1, the complete variable domain reads DSGVTQTPKHLITATGQRVTLRCSPRSGDLSVYWYQQSLDQGLQFLIQYYNGEERAKGNILERFSAQQFPDLHSELNLSSLELGDSALYFCASSPLTGEAFFGQGTRLTVV.